In its sample, the clone carrying this T cell receptor beta chain was seen once. Its antigen is currently unknown. This CDR3 has 13 amino acids. From germline, CDR1 is ENHRY and CDR2 SYGVKD. Trimming took off 8 bases at V and 0 bases at J, with 10 bases between the two ends. The data were obtained in a study of vaccination effects on CD4 cells after COVID-19. The method was immunoSEQ multiplex PCR; TCRdb's version includes in-frame clones alone and lacks a portion of them. The sample lists around 49,000 clones; 72% were seen once. Researchers isolated CD4+ T cells once approximately eleven days of culture had elapsed. Two-dose vaccination with either BNT162b2 or mRNA-1273 was given to the participants.

The receptor was derived from a human donor who received a COVID-19 vaccine. The specimen comprised CD4+ T cells from PBMCs cultured without peptide, sampled after COVID-19 vaccination. This chain uses TRBV10-3 with TRBJ1-2; the D is unclear. The CDR3 region has the DNA TGTGCCATCGGGCAGCCCTCTAACTATGGCTACACCTTC. It codes for CAIGQPSNYGYTF.